The rows below give T cell receptor beta chains drawn from one sample of a study of T cell changes during pregnancy in multiple sclerosis. Method: immunoSEQ multiplex PCR; TCRdb's copy keeps in-frame clones and lacks some. Of about 120,000 clones in the sample, 93% are singletons; the top ten hold under 7%. This material consisted of peripheral blood, taken before pregnancy. The receptors were sampled from a female donor with multiple sclerosis, enrolled in a pregnancy study. The CDR3 runs from the conserved cysteine through the conserved F or W.

v_call	j_call	cdr3_aa
TRBV7-9	TRBJ1-1	CATQVNTEAFF
TRBV2	TRBJ2-2	CASSEQRGVPGELFF
TRBV9	TRBJ2-1	CASSPPGSLLYNEQFF
TRBV25-1	TRBJ2-1	CASSEYSGDKNNEQFF
TRBV7-9	TRBJ2-2	CASSLALAGGPGELFF
TRBV27	TRBJ2-1	CASNTKTGHQSSYNEQFF
TRBV18	TRBJ2-7	CASSPGGGREPYF
TRBV2	TRBJ2-1	CASIPSSYNEQFF
TRBV6-4	TRBJ1-2	CASGDRGYGYTF
TRBV6-6	TRBJ2-7	CASSYSLEGVYEQYF
TRBV7-3	TRBJ1-4	CANLGQSITTNEKLFF
TRBV5-1	TRBJ1-6	CASSLGPGSYNSPLHF
TRBV18	TRBJ1-1	CASSPRDRGSEAFF
TRBV9	TRBJ2-5	CASSVTLAGAETQYF
TRBV18	TRBJ2-3	CASSPMGQGLTDTQYF
TRBV6-1	TRBJ2-2	CASSEGTDTGELFF
TRBV5-1	TRBJ1-1	CASSLDSGGRGTEAFF
TRBV27	TRBJ2-1	CASSYGKAGVEQFF
TRBV27	TRBJ2-1	CASSSPVGRFNEQFF
TRBV6-5	TRBJ1-1	CASSYRQFDTEAFF
TRBV4-1	TRBJ2-7	CASSPWDRSYEQYF
TRBV5-1	TRBJ2-2	CASSWGGNTGELFF
TRBV28	TRBJ2-5	CASSLELAGETQYF
TRBV9	TRBJ1-1	CASSVTWTANTEAFF